The present entry profiles one TCR beta chain with its context. The antigen is not known. 5'RACE with constant-segment primers built TCRalpha and TCRbeta cDNA libraries with UMIs. TCRdb analysed the 5' RACE reads with MiXCR anew, one entry per CDR3 protein. Among roughly 170,000 distinct CDR3 sequences listed, around 18% were seen once. The entry originates in a study of T-cell memory formation after mild COVID-19. Study observations and caveats: Cross-reactive memory seemingly joined, as some responding clones were found in pre-infection memory. Chiefly within CM and EM were the contracting CD4+ clones; CD8+ ones were within EMRA. Clones that contracted from day 15 to 85 were balanced CD4/CD8, while later expanders leaned CD4+.

From germline, CDR1 is MNHEY and CDR2 SVGAGI. V shed 4 bases and J shed 4 bases, with 16 bases lying between them. The CDR3 loop spans 15 amino acids. This sequence was found in a young man who had mild COVID-19 (a few samples of this study predate the infection). Cell type and time point are not known. Sequenced material: PBMCs or a T cell subset sorted from them (not recorded which). V usage is TRBV6-5 and J usage is TRBJ1-2; D is undetermined. CDR3 bases: TGTGCCAGCAGTTTCTCTGGCCCCGGGAGCTATGGCTACACCTTC. Amino acid sequence: CASSFSGPGSYGYTF.